This T cell receptor beta chain was captured in a study of T cell repertoires in cytomegalovirus infection. The CDR3 is 14 residues long. The ends were cut back, 3 bases at V and 7 bases at J, with 14 bases in the middle. TCRdb re-analysed the reads in MiXCR, keeping a single row per CDR3 protein. The repertoire holds roughly 600,000 distinct CDR3 sequences, with approximately 24% as singletons. The sequence came from a human donor in good health (CMV status not recorded). Some clones in this sample may be carry-over from other donors' samples. This chain joins TRBV12-3 or TRBV12-4 and TRBJ2-3, with D perhaps matching TRBD1 (6 bases). The sequenced material came from CD8+ T cells from PBMCs. The CDR3 here is CASSFGQIGYTQYF. The CDR3 DNA reads as TGTGCCAGCAGTTTCGGACAGATAGGTTATACGCAGTATTTT.